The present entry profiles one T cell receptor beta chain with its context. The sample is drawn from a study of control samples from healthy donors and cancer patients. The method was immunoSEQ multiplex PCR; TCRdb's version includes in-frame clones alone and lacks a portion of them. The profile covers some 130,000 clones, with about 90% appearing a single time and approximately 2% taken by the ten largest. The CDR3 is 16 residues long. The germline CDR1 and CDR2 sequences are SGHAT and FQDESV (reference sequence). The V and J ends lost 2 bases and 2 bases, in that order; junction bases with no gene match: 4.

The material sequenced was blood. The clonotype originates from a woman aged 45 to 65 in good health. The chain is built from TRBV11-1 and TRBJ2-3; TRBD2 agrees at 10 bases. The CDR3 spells CASSLNSGGITDTQYF. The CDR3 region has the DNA TGTGCCAGCAGCTTAAATAGCGGGGGGATCACAGATACGCAGTATTTT.